This T cell receptor (beta chain) emerged from a study of cytomegalovirus exposure and HLA in healthy donors. Profiling relied on immunoSEQ multiplex PCR, and the TCRdb table lists in-frame clones only, not all of them. The sample includes 70,000 to 80,000 clones, 85% to 95% seen only once; the top ten take 3.2%. Sequencing used PBMCs. The TCR originated in a woman younger than 35 in good health and CMV-seropositive.

CDR3 residues: CASSLEAGVTGELFF. DNA for the CDR3: TGTGCCAGCAGCTTAGAGGCGGGGGTTACCGGGGAGCTGTTTTTT. This rearrangement joins TRBV7-6 to TRBJ2-2; 7 bases are shared with TRBD2. The CDR3 spans 15 residues. V was pared by 1 base and J by 5 bases, with 4 bases of the junction left unmatched. Germline loops: CDR1 SGHVS, CDR2 FNYEAQ.